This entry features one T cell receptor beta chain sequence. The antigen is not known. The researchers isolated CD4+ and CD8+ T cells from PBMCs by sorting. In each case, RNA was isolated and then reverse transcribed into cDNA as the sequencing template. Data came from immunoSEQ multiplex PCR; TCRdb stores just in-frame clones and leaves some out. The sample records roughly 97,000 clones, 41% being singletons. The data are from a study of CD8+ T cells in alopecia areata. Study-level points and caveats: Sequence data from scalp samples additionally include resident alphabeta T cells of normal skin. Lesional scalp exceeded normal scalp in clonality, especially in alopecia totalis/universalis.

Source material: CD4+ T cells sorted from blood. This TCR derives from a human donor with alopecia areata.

CDR3 coding DNA: TGCGCCAGCAGCAAGACGGGCTCGGACACCGGGGAGCTGTTTTTT. It yields the protein CASSKTGSDTGELFF. The rearrangement uses TRBV5-1 and TRBJ2-2; no definite D call. The CDR3 extends over 15 amino acids. The V gene lost 4 bases and the J gene lost 3 bases, with 13 bases spanning the gap. Germline V CDR1 and CDR2: SGHRS, YFSETQ.